Following are 14 T cell receptor beta chains from one sample sequenced in a study of metastatic and nonmetastatic thyroid tumors. Thyroid surgery was preceded by no treatment in any patient. TCRdb ran MiXCR on the PCR reads. The sample has 42,000 or so clones; over 15% are singletons. The sequenced sample was tumor tissue. These TCRs come from a female donor with papillary thyroid cancer or a benign thyroid nodule (not recorded which). Some clones in this sample may be carry-over from other donors' samples.

Many counts were recorded for this clone. Other DNA sequences in this specimen translate into the identical CDR3. The chain is built from TRBV4-3 and TRBJ1-2; the D gene is possibly TRBD1 (6 bases). Germline CDR1 reads LGHNA; CDR2 reads YSLEER. The CDR3 length is 17 residues. V lost 0 bases to trimming and J lost 6 bases, with 20 bases between them. The DNA for the CDR3 is TGCGCCAGCAGCCAAGAGGGGTGGGGGGCTCGAAGTCATGGCTACACCTTC. The encoded protein is CASSQEGWGARSHGYTF.

Many counts were recorded for this clone. The chain employs TRBV6-1 and TRBJ1-2; D might be TRBD1 (5 bases). V lost 9 bases to trimming and J lost 3 bases, with 11 bases between them. CDR3 length equals 12 residues. The V gene's germline CDR1 is MNHNS and CDR2 SASEGT. This CDR3 is CASSAGHYGYTF. CDR3 DNA: TGTGCCAGTTCGGCAGGGCACTATGGCTACACCTTC.

This clone has at least ten counts. V and J are TRBV5-8 and TRBJ1-6; 7 bases are shared with TRBD1. CDR1 and CDR2 (germline): SGHTS, YDEGEE. This CDR3 is built from 15 residues. V lost 3 bases to trimming and J lost 8 bases; unmatched junction nucleotides: 8. CDR3 bases: TGTGCCAGCAGCTACTCCGGGACAGAGTATTCACCCCTCCACTTT. Its translation is CASSYSGTEYSPLHF.

CDR3 residues: CSARVEQYF. CDR3 DNA sequence: TGCAGTGCTAGGGTCGAGCAGTACTTC. V gene TRBV20-1 combines with J gene TRBJ2-7; no reliable D call. The germline CDR1 and CDR2 sequences are DFQATT and SNEGSKA (reference sequence). Trimming pared 3 bases from V and 6 bases from J, leaving 3 bases between. The CDR3 extends over 9 amino acids.

This clone has only one observation. V is TRBV7-8 and J is TRBJ2-1; D may be TRBD2 (5 bases). V was cut by 3 bases and J by 5 bases, with 14 bases left in between. This CDR3 contains 15 residues. Germline CDR1 SGHVS, CDR2 FQNEAQ. The CDR3 DNA is TGTGCCAGCAGCTTGGAGCGGATGGAGAACAATGAGCAGTTCTTC. Its protein is CASSLERMENNEQFF.

This clone was picked up many times. J is TRBJ1-1 and V is TRBV5-1; a possible D gene is TRBD1 (6 bases). V lost 5 bases to trimming and J lost 7 bases, with 15 bases between them. CDR3 length equals 13 residues. Germline V gives CDR1 SGHRS, CDR2 YFSETQ. CDR3 amino acids: CASSQTGHGEAFF. Written as DNA, the CDR3 is TGCGCCAGCAGTCAGACGGGACATGGTGAAGCTTTCTTT. The complete variable domain, with remaining parts taken from reference TRBV5-1 and TRBJ1-1, reads KAGVTQTPRYLIKTRGQQVTLSCSPISGHRSVSWYQQTPGQGLQFLFEYFSETQRNKGNFPGRFSGRQFSNSRSEMNVSTLELGDSALYLCASSQTGHGEAFFGQGTRLTVV.

This clone was seen many times. The chain is built from TRBV2 and TRBJ2-1, with 7 positions matching TRBD2. The CDR3 length is 14 residues. CDR1 and CDR2 from the germline V gene are SNHLY and FYNNEI. Unmatched junction bases numbered 7, after V lost 8 bases and J lost 3 bases. In DNA form, the CDR3 reads TGTGCCAGCGTTTTCGCGGGAGTCTACAATGAGCAGTTCTTC. It specifies CASVFAGVYNEQFF. Supplemented by reference TRBV2 and TRBJ2-1, the full variable domain reads EPEVTQTPSHQVTQMGQEVILRCVPISNHLYFYWYRQILGQKVEFLVSFYNNEISEKSEIFDDQFSVERPDGSNFTLKIRSTKLEDSAMYFCASVFAGVYNEQFFGPGTRLTVL.

The table lists this clone with a few counts. An end of the junction does not agree with germline; a read error may underlie this. The chain couples TRBV3-1 to TRBJ1-2; 7 bases fit TRBD1. The germline CDR1 and CDR2 sequences are LGHDT and YNNKEL (reference sequence). The CDR3 runs 14 residues. CDR3 in amino acids: CASRQGGAFPGYTF. In DNA form, the CDR3 reads TGTGCCAGCAGACAAGGGGGCGCGTTCCCTGGCTACACCTTC.

Turning to this clone: The junction departs from germline at one end; a sequencing error may be responsible. V usage is TRBV30 and J usage is TRBJ2-3, with 8 nucleotides matching TRBD1. The CDR3 contains 14 residues. Germline V gives CDR1 GTSNPN, CDR2 SVGIG (reference sequence). The CDR3 loop reads CAWSHRGLTDTHYF. The CDR3 DNA reads as TGTGCCTGGAGTCACAGGGGGTTGACAGATACGCATTATTTT. Variable domain in full (rest from reference TRBV30 and TRBJ2-3): SQTIHQWPATLVQPVGSPLSLECTVEGTSNPNLYWYRQAAGRGLQLLFYSVGIGQISSEVPQNLSASRPQDRQFILSSKKLLLSDSGFYLCAWSHRGLTDTHYFGPGTRLTVL.

J is TRBJ2-7 and V is TRBV20-1; the match to TRBD1 covers 8 bases. CDR3 length equals 16 residues. J was trimmed by 4 bases and V by 0 bases; bases with no gene match: 11. The germline CDR1 and CDR2 sequences are DFQATT and SNEGSKA (reference sequence). This CDR3 is CSARDLGTGEGYEQYF. The CDR3 coding sequence is TGCAGTGCTAGAGATCTCGGGACAGGTGAAGGATACGAGCAGTACTTC.

To note about this clone: Given a much more abundant clone one base away, this may be a read error. This CDR3 is also generated by other DNA sequences in the sample. This chain links TRBV3-1 with TRBJ1-1, with D maybe TRBD1 (6 bases). The CDR3 has 14 residues. Germline assignment: CDR1 LGHDT and CDR2 YNNKEL (reference sequence). The CDR3 is CASSPLDRNTEAFF. As DNA, the CDR3 is TGTGCCAGTAGCCCTTTGGACAGGAACACTGAAGCTTTCTTT.

This clone has only a few counts. The genes are TRBV12-3 or TRBV12-4 and TRBJ2-7, with D maybe TRBD2 (6 bases). V shed 5 bases and J shed 2 bases, with 13 bases lying between them. The CDR3 consists of 14 residues. The CDR3 is CASSRGGVTYEQYF. Written as DNA, the CDR3 is TGTGCCAGCAGTCGGGGCGGGGTAACCTACGAGCAGTACTTC.

This chain links TRBV20-1 with TRBJ2-2, with TRBD1 identical over 8 bases. Germline-derived CDR1 and CDR2 are DFQATT and SNEGSKA (reference sequence). The CDR3 runs to 15 residues. Losses at the gene ends were 6 bases for V and 10 bases for J; bases not matched to a gene: 16. The CDR3 here is CSAPRQGAGTLELFF. CDR3 sequence (DNA): TGCAGTGCCCCTAGGCAGGGGGCGGGCACCCTGGAGCTGTTTTTT.

This clone was seen ten or more times. CDR3 in amino acids: CASSPWDRGGSSYNSPLHF. The CDR3 DNA is TGTGCCAGCAGCCCCTGGGACAGGGGGGGAAGCTCCTATAATTCACCCCTCCACTTT. The chain is built from TRBV28 and TRBJ1-6; TRBD1 matches at 11 bases. Germline CDR1 is MDHEN and CDR2 is SYDVKM. V shed 6 bases and J 0 bases; nucleotides not matched to a gene: 10. CDR3 size: 19 residues. The variable domain in full, completed from reference TRBV28 and TRBJ1-6, reads DVKVTQSSRYLVKRTGEKVFLECVQDMDHENMFWYRQDPGLGLRLIYFSYDVKMKEKGDIPEGYSVSREKKERFSLILESASTNQTSMYLCASSPWDRGGSSYNSPLHFGNGTRLTVT.